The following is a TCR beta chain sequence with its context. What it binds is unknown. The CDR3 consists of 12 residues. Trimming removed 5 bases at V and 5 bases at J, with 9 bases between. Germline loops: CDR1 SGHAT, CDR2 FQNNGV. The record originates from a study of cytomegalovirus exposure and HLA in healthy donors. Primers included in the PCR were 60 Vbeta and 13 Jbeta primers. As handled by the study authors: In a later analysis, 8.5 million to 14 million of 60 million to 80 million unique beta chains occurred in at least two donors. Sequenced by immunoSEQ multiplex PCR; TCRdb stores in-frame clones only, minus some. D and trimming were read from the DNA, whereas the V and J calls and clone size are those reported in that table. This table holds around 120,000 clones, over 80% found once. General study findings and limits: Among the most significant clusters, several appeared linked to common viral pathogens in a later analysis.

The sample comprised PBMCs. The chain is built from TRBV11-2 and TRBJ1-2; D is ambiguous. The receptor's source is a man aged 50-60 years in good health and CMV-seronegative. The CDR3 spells CASSPTGYGYTF. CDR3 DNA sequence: TGTGCCAGCAGCCCAACGGGTTATGGCTACACCTTC.